A single sample is the source of the 23 T cell receptor beta chains below, sequenced in a study of cytomegalovirus exposure and HLA in healthy donors. Generated by immunoSEQ multiplex PCR, the TCRdb table keeps only in-frame clones and is missing some. The sample records some 76,000 clones, roughly 94% being singletons. The sample comprised PBMCs. These receptors all stem from a woman between 18 and 29 years old in good health and CMV-seropositive.

The chain joins TRBV6-5 to TRBJ1-3; D gene uncertain. Trimming took 6 bases from V and 4 from J, leaving 10 bases between them. The CDR3 length is 13 residues. Germline CDR1 MNHEY, CDR2 SVGAGI. The CDR3 DNA reads as TGTGCCAGCAGAGACTCGGGGGGAAACACCATATATTTT. Residues: CASRDSGGNTIYF.

The genes are TRBV5-4 and TRBJ1-1; 8 positions match TRBD1. With 1 base clipped from V and 4 bases from J, the junction kept 6 bases outside the gene matches. CDR1 is SGHNT and CDR2 is YYREEE in the germline V gene (reference sequence). This CDR3 has 15 amino acids. The CDR3 spells CASSLTTGGVTEAFF. CDR3 nucleotides: TGTGCCAGCAGCTTGACAACAGGGGGGGTCACTGAAGCTTTCTTT. The full variable domain, rest sourced from reference TRBV5-4 and TRBJ1-1, is ETGVTQSPTHLIKTRGQQVTLRCSSQSGHNTVSWYQQALGQGPQFIFQYYREEENGRGNFPPRFSGLQFPNYSSELNVNALELDDSALYLCASSLTTGGVTEAFFGQGTRLTVV.

The chain joins TRBV29-1 to TRBJ2-5, with a possible D match to TRBD2 (6 bases). CDR3 length: 17 amino acids. The germline V and J ends were trimmed by 6 bases and 4 bases, with 27 bases remaining between them. The V gene's germline CDR1 is SQVTM and CDR2 ANQGSEA. This CDR3 is CSVGVLVAGRSLETQYF. CDR3 in DNA: TGCAGCGTGGGGGTCCTAGTTGCGGGACGGAGTTTAGAGACCCAGTACTTC.

This clone was seen just once. The chain combines TRBV27 with TRBJ2-7; possibly TRBD1 for D (5 bases). The germline V gene has CDR1 MNHEY and CDR2 SMNVEV (reference sequence). CDR3 size: 13 residues. The ends were cut back, 6 bases at V and 0 bases at J, with 9 bases in the middle. CDR3 sequence (DNA): TGTGCCAGCAGACCCAGGGTCTCCTACGAGCAGTACTTC. Its protein is CASRPRVSYEQYF.

The V gene is TRBV7-3, the J gene TRBJ2-5; TRBD2 aligns across 9 bases. CDR1 is SGHTA and CDR2 is FQGTGA in the germline V gene. The CDR3 is made up of 15 amino acids. Losses at the gene ends were 2 bases for V and 2 bases for J; bases not matched to a gene: 3. The CDR3 nucleotides are TGTGCCAGCAGCTTAGGAGCGGGGGGACAAGAGACCCAGTACTTC. Translated, it gives CASSLGAGGQETQYF. Full variable domain (missing parts from reference TRBV7-3 and TRBJ2-5): GAGVSQTPSNKVTEKGKYVELRCDPISGHTALYWYRQSLGQGPEFLIYFQGTGAADDSGLPNDRFFAVRPEGSVSTLKIQRTERGDSAVYLCASSLGAGGQETQYFGPGTRLLVL.

The rearrangement uses TRBV6-5 and TRBJ1-3; D not resolved. Germline values: CDR1 MNHEY, CDR2 SVGAGI. Trimming removed 10 bases from V and 3 bases from J, with 7 bases in between. The CDR3 loop spans 11 amino acids. CDR3 residues: CATQIGNTIYF. The CDR3 nucleotides are TGTGCCACCCAGATTGGAAACACCATATATTTT.

V usage is TRBV28 and J usage is TRBJ2-2; D is perhaps TRBD2 (6 bases). CDR1 is MDHEN and CDR2 is SYDVKM in the germline V gene. This CDR3 spans 18 amino acids. Deletions cut 2 bases from V and 7 bases from J, with 23 bases between. The CDR3 DNA reads TGTGCCAGCAGTTTAGAGGCGGGCTTGGAGGGCAGGGACGGGGAGCTGTTTTTT. Its translation: CASSLEAGLEGRDGELFF.

The chain couples TRBV18 to TRBJ2-3; possibly TRBD1 for D (6 bases). Germline loops: CDR1 KGHSH, CDR2 LQKENI. The CDR3 is 15 residues long. V was clipped by 2 bases and J by 2 bases, with 11 bases between them. CDR3 in amino acids: CASSPSGADTDTQYF. In DNA form, the CDR3 reads TGTGCCAGCTCACCATCAGGGGCCGACACAGATACGCAGTATTTT.

The sample holds one count of this clone. The J gene is TRBJ2-1, the V gene TRBV5-1; D possibly corresponds to TRBD2 (6 bases). Germline CDR1 is SGHRS and CDR2 is YFSETQ. Trimming took 0 bases from V and 5 from J, leaving 12 bases between them. The CDR3 contains 15 residues. CDR3 nucleotides: TGCGCCAGCAGCTTGGTGGGGGGACCGAACAATGAGCAGTTCTTC. Its translation: CASSLVGGPNNEQFF.

The genes are TRBV28 and TRBJ2-7, with 8 bases identical to TRBD1. V dropped 5 bases and J dropped 1; count of bases not matched to a gene: 7. Germline CDR1 is MDHEN and CDR2 is SYDVKM. The CDR3 has 15 residues. CDR3 coding DNA: TGTGCCAGCAGTCCTACAGGGGGTCTTTCCTACGAGCAGTACTTC. Protein product: CASSPTGGLSYEQYF.

As regards this clone: The junction and the germline gene differ at one end; a read error may be behind it. The rearrangement joins TRBV6-5 to TRBJ1-4, with TRBD1 as a possible D gene (6 bases). Per the germline V gene, CDR1 is MNHEY and CDR2 is SVGAGI. The CDR3 has 14 residues. This chain's CDR3 is CASSRTATNEKLFF. CDR3 DNA sequence: TGTGCCAGCAGTCGGACAGCAACCAATGAAAAACTGTTTTTT.

The V and J genes are TRBV9 and TRBJ2-1, with 8 bases matching TRBD1. CDR1 is SGDLS and CDR2 is YYNGEE in the germline V gene. Unmatched junction bases numbered 3, after V lost 1 base and J lost 6 bases. The CDR3 covers 14 residues. CDR3 residues: CASSVRGTGNEQFF. The CDR3 DNA reads as TGTGCCAGCAGCGTAAGGGGGACAGGCAATGAGCAGTTCTTC.

This chain joins TRBV7-2 and TRBJ2-3; possible D gene TRBD2, 6 bases. Germline CDR1 is SGHTA and CDR2 is FQGNSA. The V end lost 1 base, the J end lost 2 bases, and 10 bases lay between the germline ends. The CDR3 contains 15 residues. DNA for the CDR3: TGTGCCAGCAGCTTAGTGGGGGGTCTCACAGATACGCAGTATTTT. The encoded protein is CASSLVGGLTDTQYF.

This clone was observed a single time. This chain joins TRBV6-5 and TRBJ2-4; TRBD1 aligns across 9 bases. This CDR3 comprises 14 residues. Germline trimming cut 6 bases from V and 6 bases from J; bases unmatched to any gene: 6. Germline lookup yields CDR1 MNHEY and CDR2 SVGAGI. The CDR3 spells CASRRQGVGNIQYF. The CDR3 DNA sequence: TGTGCCAGCAGACGACAGGGGGTGGGAAACATTCAGTACTTC.

This chain links TRBV19 with TRBJ2-5; 8 bases line up with TRBD1. The V gene end was trimmed by 5 bases and the J gene end by 2 bases; junction bases not matched to a gene: 4. Looked up from germline, CDR1 is LNHDA and CDR2 is SQIVND (reference sequence). The CDR3 runs 14 residues. This CDR3 is CASSPWTGQETQYF. In DNA form, the CDR3 reads TGTGCCAGTAGTCCCTGGACAGGGCAAGAGACCCAGTACTTC.

This rearrangement joins TRBV7-2 to TRBJ1-4; D is undetermined. CDR1 and CDR2 (germline): SGHTA, FQGNSA. CDR3 size: 14 residues. The V end lost 1 base, the J end lost 7 bases, and 10 bases lay between the germline ends. The CDR3 here is CASSLVRFGEKLFF. In DNA form, the CDR3 reads TGTGCCAGCAGCTTAGTCAGGTTTGGTGAAAAACTGTTTTTT. Full variable domain (rest looked up from reference TRBV7-2 and TRBJ1-4): GAGVSQSPSNKVTEKGKDVELRCDPISGHTALYWYRQSLGQGLEFLIYFQGNSAPDKSGLPSDRFSAERTGGSVSTLTIQRTQQEDSAVYLCASSLVRFGEKLFFGSGTQLSVL.

The chain has TRBV9 and TRBJ2-5; 8 nucleotides line up with TRBD2. CDR3 length equals 15 residues. CDR1 is SGDLS, CDR2 YYNGEE, per germline. Losses at the gene ends were 1 base for V and 2 bases for J; bases not matched to a gene: 4. The DNA for the CDR3 is TGTGCCAGCAGCGTACTCGGGACTAGACAAGAGACCCAGTACTTC. This encodes CASSVLGTRQETQYF.

The chain employs TRBV6-1 and TRBJ1-1; D is uncertain. In germline, CDR1 is MNHNS, CDR2 SASEGT. Trimming cost V 3 bases and J 2 bases, with 7 bases left between them. This CDR3 has 13 residues. In DNA, the CDR3 is TGTGCCAGCAGTGAGGTGGGCAACACTGAAGCTTTCTTT. Encoded protein: CASSEVGNTEAFF.

This chain uses TRBV11-3 with TRBJ2-2; the D gene is possibly TRBD2 (6 bases). V was cut by 1 base and J by 5 bases, with 17 bases left in between. CDR3 size: 17 residues. From germline, CDR1 is SGHNT and CDR2 YENEEA. The CDR3 DNA reads TGTGCCAGCAGCTTAGGCGGAGGGCCCGAGGGGACCGGGGAGCTGTTTTTT. Translating gives CASSLGGGPEGTGELFF.

This chain uses TRBV6-4 with TRBJ2-2, with TRBD2 as a possible D gene (7 bases). This CDR3 region has 16 residues. Germline V gives CDR1 MRHNA, CDR2 SNTAGT. V lost 7 bases to trimming and J lost 3 bases, with 18 bases between them. CDR3 sequence: CASIRPGGEDTGELFF. CDR3 in DNA: TGTGCCAGCATTAGACCGGGGGGCGAGGACACCGGGGAGCTGTTTTTT.

The chain is built from TRBV4-1 and TRBJ1-2, with D possibly TRBD1 on 5 matching bases. Trimming cost V 0 bases and J 8 bases, with 13 bases left between them. Germline CDR1 is MGHRA and CDR2 is YSYEKL. This CDR3 is built from 14 residues. The CDR3 sequence: CASSQEGGSGGYTF. CDR3 DNA: TGCGCCAGCAGCCAAGAGGGGGGGTCGGGCGGCTACACCTTC.

This clone was seen only a few times. The sample holds other DNA sequences that translate to the same CDR3. The rearrangement uses TRBV5-5 and TRBJ2-6; TRBD2 might be the D (6 bases). Germline CDR1 SGHKS, CDR2 YYEKEE (reference sequence). This CDR3 is built from 15 residues. The ends were cut back, 0 bases at V and 2 bases at J, with 6 bases in the middle. In DNA, the CDR3 is TGTGCCAGCAGCTTGGCGGGGGCTGGGGCCAACGTCCTGACTTTC. Amino acid sequence: CASSLAGAGANVLTF.

V usage is TRBV5-4 and J usage is TRBJ1-2, with a weak D call TRBD1 (5 bases). There are 15 residues in the CDR3. V gave up 1 base and J gave up 2 bases, with 12 bases separating them. The V gene's germline CDR1 is SGHNT and CDR2 YYREEE (reference sequence). The CDR3 spells CASSLRRDLNYGYTF. As DNA, the CDR3 is TGTGCCAGCAGCTTGCGGCGGGACCTCAACTATGGCTACACCTTC.